This T cell receptor beta chain was sequenced for a study of vaccination effects on CD4 cells after COVID-19. Before sequencing, viral peptide pools were used by the ViraFEST assay to expand antigen-specific CD4+ T cells. Following 10 days of culture, CD4+ T cells were isolated. By PCR, the person was confirmed to have had SARS-CoV-2 infection between March and December 2020. On this clone itself: Its antigen is undetermined.

Using immunoSEQ multiplex PCR, the repertoire was profiled, and TCRdb retains in-frame clones only, with some absent. Among under 80,000 clones listed, 60% to 75% were seen once. CDR1 is SGHVS and CDR2 is FQNEAQ in the germline V gene. The CDR3 has 14 amino acids. The V end lost 5 bases, the J end lost 1 base, and 11 bases lay between the germline ends. The TCR originated in a human donor who had a prior SARS-CoV-2 infection. The sample here was CD4+ T cells from PBMCs cultured with HIV peptides, taken before COVID-19 vaccination. Subset defined: HIV-1 Nef peptide pool negative control/reference culture. The chain combines TRBV7-8 with TRBJ1-2, with D hard to call. The CDR3 nucleotides are TGTGCCAGCAGCCCGAGGTGGAATAACTATGGCTACACCTTC. Residues: CASSPRWNNYGYTF.